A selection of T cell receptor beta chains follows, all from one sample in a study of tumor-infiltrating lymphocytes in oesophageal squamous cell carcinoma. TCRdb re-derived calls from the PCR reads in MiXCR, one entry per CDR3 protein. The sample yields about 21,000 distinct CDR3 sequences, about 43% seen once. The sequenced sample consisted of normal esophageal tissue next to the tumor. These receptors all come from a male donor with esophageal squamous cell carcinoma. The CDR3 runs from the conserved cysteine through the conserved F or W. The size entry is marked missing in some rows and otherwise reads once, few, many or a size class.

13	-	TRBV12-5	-	CASGSLSGTEQFF
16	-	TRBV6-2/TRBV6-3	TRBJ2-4	CASSPPPGTALGEQYF
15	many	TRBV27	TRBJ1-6	CASSLRIRNNSPLHF
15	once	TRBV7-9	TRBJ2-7	CASSWQGPGDSPLHF
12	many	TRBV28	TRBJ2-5	CASSVSGETQYF
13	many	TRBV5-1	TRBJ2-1	CASRQGPTNEQFF
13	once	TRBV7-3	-	CASSPAGSGEQFF
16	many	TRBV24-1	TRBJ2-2	CATSDAGTANTGELFF
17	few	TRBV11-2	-	CASTPGRGRLTSYEQYF
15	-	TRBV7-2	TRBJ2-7	CASSLRQGPSYEQYF
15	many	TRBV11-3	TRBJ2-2	CASSLEQGAIGELFF
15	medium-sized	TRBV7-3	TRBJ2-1	CASSPSGVSYNEQFF
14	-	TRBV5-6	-	CASSSGTSGYEQYF
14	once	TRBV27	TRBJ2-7	CASSPLGGSYEQYF
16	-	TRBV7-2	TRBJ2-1	CASSLKLAGGNNEQFF
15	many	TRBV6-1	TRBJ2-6	CASTTRSSGANVLTF
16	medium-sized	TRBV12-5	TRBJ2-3	CASGPGTSGMADTQYF
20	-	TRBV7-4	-	CASSLAPLGDGRGSYNEQFF
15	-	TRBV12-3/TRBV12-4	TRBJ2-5	CASSQTSGRASEQYF
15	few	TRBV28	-	CASSSGGREGKTQYF
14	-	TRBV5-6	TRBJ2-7	CASSSPVTDYEQYF
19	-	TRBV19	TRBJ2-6	CASSIPGRPDRGGANVLTF
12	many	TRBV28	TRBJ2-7	CASSVASWEQYF
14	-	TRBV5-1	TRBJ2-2	CASSFQELTGELFF
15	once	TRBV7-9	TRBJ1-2	CASSTLITEDYGYTF
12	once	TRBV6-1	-	CATRGSPSEQYF
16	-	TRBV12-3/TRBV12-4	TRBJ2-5	CASSLALGQGQETQYF
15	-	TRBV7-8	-	CASSLVSFPYAEAFF
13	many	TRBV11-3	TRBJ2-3	CASSPGMGDTQYF
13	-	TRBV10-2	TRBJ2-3	CASSRDPADTQYF
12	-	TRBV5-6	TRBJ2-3	CASGSGTDTQYF